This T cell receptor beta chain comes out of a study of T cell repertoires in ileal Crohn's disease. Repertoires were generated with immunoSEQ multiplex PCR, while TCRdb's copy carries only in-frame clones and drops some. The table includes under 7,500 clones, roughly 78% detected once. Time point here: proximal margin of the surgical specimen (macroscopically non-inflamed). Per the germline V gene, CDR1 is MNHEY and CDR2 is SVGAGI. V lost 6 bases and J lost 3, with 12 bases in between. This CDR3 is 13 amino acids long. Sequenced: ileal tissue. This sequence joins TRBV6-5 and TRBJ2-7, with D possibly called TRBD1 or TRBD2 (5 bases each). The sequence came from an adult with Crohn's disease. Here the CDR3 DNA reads TGTGCCAGCAGCCGAGGGGCGGGCTACGAGCAGTACTTC. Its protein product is CASSRGAGYEQYF.